These 8 T cell receptor beta chains came from one sample sequenced in a study of shared clonotypes between healthy human individuals. Here immunoSEQ multiplex PCR was the method, and the copy in TCRdb shows in-frame clones only, minus some. The table has some 2 million clones, roughly 94% seen once; the top ten hold under 0.15%. Specimen: naive CD4+ T cells sorted from blood. Subset denoted: CD45RA+ positively selected. Receptor source: a man aged 18 to 30 in good health.

The chain employs TRBV19 and TRBJ2-5; 12 bases are shared with TRBD2. Per the germline V gene, CDR1 is LNHDA and CDR2 is SQIVND (reference sequence). V lost 5 bases and J lost 5; bases outside the gene matches: 12. The CDR3 covers 17 residues. CDR3 protein: CASSSTLSSGRAETQYF. CDR3 nucleotide sequence: TGTGCCAGTAGTTCCACCCTATCTAGCGGGAGGGCCGAGACCCAGTACTTC.

The rearrangement uses TRBV15 and TRBJ2-7; 7 nucleotides match TRBD1. The junction had 0 bases not matched to a gene; V was cut back by 2 bases and J by 2 bases. CDR1 and CDR2 (germline): LNHNV, YYDKDF (reference sequence). The CDR3 runs to 13 residues. The CDR3 sequence: CATSRQGAYEQYF. CDR3 DNA sequence: TGTGCCACCAGCAGACAGGGGGCCTACGAGCAGTACTTC.

The chain carries TRBV11-2 and TRBJ1-3; the D is unclear. Deletions cut 2 bases from V and 0 bases from J, with 8 bases between. From germline, CDR1 is SGHAT and CDR2 FQNNGV. This CDR3 region has 15 residues. CDR3 protein: CASSLSQVSGNTIYF. As DNA, the CDR3 is TGTGCCAGCAGCTTATCCCAGGTCTCTGGAAACACCATATATTTT.

In regard to this clone: Other DNA sequences from this sample encode an identical CDR3 as well. The V call is TRBV5-6, the J call TRBJ1-3; D is ambiguous. Germline assignment: CDR1 SGHDT and CDR2 YYEEEE. The CDR3 extends over 14 amino acids. Trimming cost V 1 base and J 0 bases, with 5 bases left between them. Written as DNA, the CDR3 is TGTGCCAGCAGCTTGTCCGGCTCTGGAAACACCATATATTTT. This gives the protein CASSLSGSGNTIYF.

As regards this clone: This sample also contains other DNA sequences that code for the same CDR3. The gene calls are TRBV19 and TRBJ2-3; 9 positions match TRBD2. Trimming took 3 bases from V and 1 from J; bases not matched to a gene: 2. Per germline, CDR1 LNHDA and CDR2 SQIVND (reference sequence). The CDR3 is made up of 15 amino acids. In nucleotides, the CDR3 is TGTGCCAGTAGTATCTTAGCGGGAGGCACAGATACGCAGTATTTT. Translating it yields CASSILAGGTDTQYF. Drawing the rest from reference TRBV19 and TRBJ2-3, the complete variable domain is DGGITQSPKYLFRKEGQNVTLSCEQNLNHDAMYWYRQDPGQGLRLIYYSQIVNDFQKGDIAEGYSVSREKKESFPLTVTSAQKNPTAFYLCASSILAGGTDTQYFGPGTRLTVL.

The chain couples TRBV6-6 to TRBJ2-2; 9 positions agree with TRBD1. CDR3 size: 16 residues. V shed 2 bases and J 3 bases; nucleotides not matched to a gene: 4. Germline CDR1 MNHNY, CDR2 SVGAGI (reference sequence). The CDR3 protein is CASSYQGQGYTGELFF. The CDR3 DNA reads as TGTGCCAGCAGTTACCAGGGACAGGGTTACACCGGGGAGCTGTTTTTT.

J is TRBJ2-7 and V is TRBV11-2, with 8 bases matching TRBD2. CDR3 length: 15 amino acids. Per the germline V gene, CDR1 is SGHAT and CDR2 is FQNNGV. The V and J ends lost 5 bases and 3 bases, in that order; junction bases with no gene match: 9. This chain's CDR3 is CASSPMPGLVYEQYF. The CDR3 DNA sequence: TGTGCCAGCAGCCCTATGCCGGGACTAGTCTACGAGCAGTACTTC.

The gene calls are TRBV6-1 and TRBJ1-2, with a weak D call TRBD1 (5 bases). The germline gives CDR1 MNHNS, CDR2 SASEGT. V lost 2 bases, J lost 3 bases, and 7 bases lay in between. The CDR3 has 13 residues. The CDR3: CASSEIGDYGYTF. The DNA of the CDR3 is TGTGCCAGCAGTGAAATAGGGGACTATGGCTACACCTTC.